This T cell receptor (beta chain) was captured by sequencing in a study of radiation and T cells in renal cell carcinoma. General study findings and limits: Without pretreatment biopsies, baseline tumor clonotype presence was undetermined.

Time point meaning: blood 4 weeks post-SBRT, at nephrectomy. Treatment denoted: 15 Gy SBRT to primary tumor, nephrectomy 4 weeks later. Clear cell pathology was present in this patient's renal cell carcinoma. A remark on this clone: Its antigen is undetermined.

Clones were sequenced by immunoSEQ multiplex PCR, and TCRdb holds only the in-frame ones, with some missing. In the table there are 150,000 to 200,000 clones, roughly nine tenths of which are singletons. Germline V gene lookup returns CDR1 SNHLY and CDR2 FYNNEI. V lost 6 bases to trimming and J lost 9 bases; unmatched junction nucleotides: 10. This CDR3 has 15 residues. Here the sequenced sample was blood, taken from a patient whose treatment included radiotherapy and nephrectomy. The receptor was derived from a woman aged 45-65 years with renal cell carcinoma. This sequence joins TRBV2 and TRBJ2-7; 14 nucleotides match TRBD2. In nucleotides, the CDR3 is TGTGCCAGCAGCGACCAGGGACTAGCGGGGGAAATGCAGTACTTC. Translating it yields CASSDQGLAGEMQYF.